The 32 T cell receptor beta chains reported below all come from one sample, sequenced in a study of cytomegalovirus exposure and HLA in healthy donors. PCR amplification relied on 60 Vbeta primers (plus 13 Jbeta primers). The protocol was immunoSEQ multiplex PCR, while the TCRdb copy is restricted to in-frame clones and leaves out a portion. This sample has about 160,000 clones, with 65% to 85% found just once. The sample comprised PBMCs. The receptors come from a man in his forties or fifties in good health and CMV-seropositive.

The chain employs TRBV10-1 and TRBJ2-1; 10 nucleotides match TRBD1. The CDR3 runs 14 residues. V shed 4 bases and J 8 bases; nucleotides not matched to a gene: 5. The germline gives CDR1 WNHNN, CDR2 SYGVQD (reference sequence). This CDR3 reads CASSGDRGKYEQFF. In DNA form, the CDR3 reads TGCGCCAGCAGTGGGGACAGGGGAAAATATGAGCAGTTCTTC.

This chain uses TRBV7-8 with TRBJ2-3; the match to TRBD1 covers 9 bases. Germline CDR1 and CDR2: SGHVS and FQNEAQ. The V gene end was trimmed by 5 bases and the J gene end by 3 bases; junction bases not matched to a gene: 9. The CDR3 totals 16 residues. DNA of the CDR3: TGTGCCAGCAGCCCCGGGACAGGGCGAGGGACAGATACGCAGTATTTT. Its protein is CASSPGTGRGTDTQYF.

The chain is built from TRBV7-3 and TRBJ2-5, with D maybe TRBD2 (5 bases). Between the trimmed V and J ends, which lost 5 bases and 7 bases, there was a span of 17 bases. CDR1 and CDR2 (germline): SGHTA, FQGTGA. This CDR3 is 14 amino acids long. CDR3 amino acids: CASSRTARGGTQYF. The CDR3 DNA sequence: TGTGCCAGCAGCCGGACGGCCCGGGGTGGGACCCAGTACTTC.

The gene calls are TRBV5-6 and TRBJ1-1; TRBD1 matches at 10 bases. The CDR3 is 16 residues long. Trimming cost V 0 bases and J 3 bases; bases outside gene matches: 5. CDR1 SGHDT and CDR2 YYEEEE come from the germline V gene. CDR3 in amino acids: CASSLERQGAYTEAFF. The CDR3 nucleotides are TGTGCCAGCAGCTTGGAAAGACAGGGGGCTTACACTGAAGCTTTCTTT.

This sequence joins TRBV18 and TRBJ1-4; D unclear. This CDR3 has 16 residues. V lost 3 bases and J lost 6, with 17 bases in between. Germline CDR1 KGHSH, CDR2 LQKENI. CDR3 DNA: TGTGCCAGCTCACCTATAGGATGGGGAGTCGATGAAAAACTGTTTTTT. It yields the protein CASSPIGWGVDEKLFF.

The V gene is TRBV5-1, the J gene TRBJ2-1; 7 bases agree with TRBD2. CDR1 is SGHRS, CDR2 YFSETQ, per germline. The CDR3 covers 15 residues. Trimming removed 4 bases from V and 2 bases from J; junction bases left unmatched: 6. The CDR3 DNA reads as TGCGCCAGCAGCACCTTGGCGGGGGCCTACAATGAGCAGTTCTTC. Translated: CASSTLAGAYNEQFF.

This chain connects TRBV5-1 to TRBJ1-4; 7 bases are shared with TRBD1. From germline, CDR1 is SGHRS and CDR2 YFSETQ. This CDR3 spans 17 amino acids. V was clipped by 1 base and J by 3 bases; unmatched bases: 9. CDR3 sequence: CASSLLGRGTSNEKLFF. The CDR3 DNA reads as TGCGCCAGCAGCTTGCTGGGCAGGGGGACGTCTAATGAAAAACTGTTTTTT.

The chain recombines TRBV5-1 with TRBJ1-2; D remains ambiguous. CDR3 size: 15 residues. The germline V gene encodes CDR1 SGHRS and CDR2 YFSETQ. Trimming left V 0 bases short and J 6 bases short, with 15 bases between. The CDR3 DNA follows: TGCGCCAGCAGCTTGGAACGGTTAGTGGGCCATGGCTACACCTTC. Translated, it gives CASSLERLVGHGYTF.

This clone has only one observation. The V and J genes are TRBV4-3 and TRBJ2-1; 10 bases fit TRBD2. Looked up from germline, CDR1 is LGHNA and CDR2 is YSLEER. V dropped 0 bases and J dropped 10; count of bases not matched to a gene: 6. This CDR3 is 15 amino acids long. CDR3 in DNA: TGCGCCAGCAGCCAAGATCTACTAGCGGGGAACGAGCAGTTCTTC. It encodes CASSQDLLAGNEQFF.

This chain joins TRBV7-2 and TRBJ2-2; D perhaps matches TRBD1 (6 bases). The CDR3 extends over 15 amino acids. The V gene lost 7 bases and the J gene lost 1 base, with 13 bases spanning the gap. Germline CDR1 reads SGHTA; CDR2 reads FQGNSA. This CDR3 is CASKSTRGNTGELFF. For the CDR3, the DNA is TGTGCCAGCAAGTCCACCAGGGGGAACACCGGGGAGCTGTTTTTT.

This clone was recorded only once. The chain has TRBV5-4 and TRBJ1-1; 7 bases match TRBD1. Germline CDR1 reads SGHNT; CDR2 reads YYREEE (reference sequence). Trimming took 2 bases from V and 1 from J; bases not matched to a gene: 5. The CDR3 length is 15 residues. CDR3 sequence (DNA): TGTGCCAGCAGCTTAGGACAGGTCTCGAACACTGAAGCTTTCTTT. This sequence encodes CASSLGQVSNTEAFF.

The V gene is TRBV6-5, the J gene TRBJ2-2; D gene uncertain. Between the trimmed V and J ends, which lost 7 bases and 2 bases, there was a span of 14 bases. The CDR3 runs 15 residues. In germline, CDR1 is MNHEY, CDR2 SVGAGI. The CDR3 DNA reads as TGTGCCAGCACCATCGGCAGGATTAACACCGGGGAGCTGTTTTTT. Encoded protein: CASTIGRINTGELFF.

Here the CDR3 reads CASSRGQGGPYEQYF. CDR3 nucleotide sequence: TGTGCCAGCAGCAGAGGGCAGGGGGGACCGTACGAGCAGTACTTC. The chain employs TRBV11-1 and TRBJ2-7; tentative D call: TRBD1 (7 bases). The V end lost 5 bases, the J end lost 4 bases, and 18 bases lay between the germline ends. The CDR3 loop spans 15 amino acids. Germline-derived CDR1 and CDR2 are SGHAT and FQDESV (reference sequence).

This sequence joins TRBV19 and TRBJ2-3; D remains ambiguous. V was shortened by 6 bases and J by 0 bases, with 19 bases between the two germline ends. This CDR3 comprises 17 residues. Germline V gene data show CDR1 as LNHDA and CDR2 as SQIVND (reference sequence). CDR3 sequence: CASRLRTSPSSTDTQYF. The DNA for the CDR3 is TGTGCCAGTAGACTGCGTACCTCCCCATCCAGCACAGATACGCAGTATTTT.

This clone was counted a few times. CDR3 loop: CASSFPGQGGYGYTF. The CDR3 coding sequence is TGTGCCAGCAGCTTTCCGGGACAGGGAGGCTATGGCTACACCTTC. V is TRBV7-8 and J is TRBJ1-2; 9 bases are a match to TRBD1. V lost 3 bases to trimming and J lost 4 bases; unmatched junction nucleotides: 6. CDR1 is SGHVS, CDR2 FQNEAQ, per germline. The CDR3 runs to 15 residues.

CDR3 bases: TGTGCCATCAACCGAAAGGGACAGGGGGGCAATCAGCCCCAGCATTTT. The encoded protein is CAINRKGQGGNQPQHF. The chain employs TRBV10-3 and TRBJ1-5, with 11 bases fitting TRBD1. The V and J ends lost 7 bases and 2 bases, in that order; junction bases with no gene match: 7. The CDR3 has 16 residues. Germline CDR1 and CDR2: ENHRY and SYGVKD.

The chain is built from TRBV19 and TRBJ1-2; D not certain. Germline V gene lookup returns CDR1 LNHDA and CDR2 SQIVND (reference sequence). Trimming removed 7 bases from V and 5 bases from J, with 14 bases in between. CDR3 length equals 13 residues. In nucleotides, the CDR3 is TGTGCCAGTACTTCTCAGAGAGGGTATGGCTACACCTTC. Translating gives CASTSQRGYGYTF.

The chain has TRBV15 and TRBJ1-2; no firm D call. Between the trimmed V and J ends, which lost 5 bases and 4 bases, there was a span of 17 bases. Looked up from germline, CDR1 is LNHNV and CDR2 is YYDKDF (reference sequence). The CDR3 length is 15 residues. The CDR3 loop reads CATSPAGTSSYGYTF. For the CDR3, the DNA is TGTGCCACCAGCCCCGCGGGAACGAGCAGCTATGGCTACACCTTC.

The V call is TRBV19, the J call TRBJ1-5; 8 bases line up with TRBD1. J lost 2 bases, V lost 6 bases, and 6 bases had no gene match. The CDR3 is made up of 15 amino acids. Germline V gene lookup returns CDR1 LNHDA and CDR2 SQIVND (reference sequence). CDR3 protein: CASSPGQGGNQPQHF. CDR3 coding DNA: TGTGCCAGTAGCCCTGGACAGGGAGGCAATCAGCCCCAGCATTTT.

The V gene is TRBV27, the J gene TRBJ2-3, with TRBD2 matching over 12 bases. Germline CDR1 MNHEY, CDR2 SMNVEV (reference sequence). The V segment lost 4 bases and the J segment 2 bases; nucleotides outside the gene matches: 7. This CDR3 spans 17 amino acids. CDR3 DNA sequence: TGTGCCAGCAGTTCCCCAACTAGCGGGGGGTACACAGATACGCAGTATTTT. This sequence encodes CASSSPTSGGYTDTQYF.

This chain connects TRBV4-2 to TRBJ1-2; weak D call: TRBD1 (5 bases). Trimming took 0 bases from V and 7 from J, leaving 15 bases between them. Germline V lookup: CDR1 LGHNA, CDR2 YNFKEQ. This CDR3 region has 15 residues. DNA for the CDR3: TGTGCCAGCAGCCAAGATAGTATTGGGGCAACTGGCTACACCTTC. Translated, it gives CASSQDSIGATGYTF.

The chain is built from TRBV5-1 and TRBJ2-1; TRBD1 matches at 8 bases. Trimming at V came to 7 bases and at J to 4 bases, leaving 4 bases not matched to a gene. Germline V CDR1 and CDR2: SGHRS, YFSETQ. The CDR3 contains 13 residues. CDR3 in DNA: TGCGCCAGCGGCGGGACAGGATACAATGAGCAGTTCTTC. Encoded protein: CASGGTGYNEQFF.

J is TRBJ2-3 and V is TRBV5-1; D possibly corresponds to TRBD2 (6 bases). Germline V gives CDR1 SGHRS, CDR2 YFSETQ. The CDR3 runs to 15 residues. V dropped 6 bases and J dropped 1 base, with 15 bases sitting between them. CDR3 sequence: CASTPGVPGTDTQYF. In nucleotides, the CDR3 is TGCGCCAGCACCCCGGGGGTGCCGGGCACAGATACGCAGTATTTT.

V gene TRBV19 combines with J gene TRBJ1-3, with 7 bases matching TRBD1. The CDR3 extends over 14 amino acids. In germline, CDR1 is LNHDA, CDR2 SQIVND (reference sequence). V gave up 4 bases and J gave up 2 bases; unmatched junction bases: 2. CDR3 amino acids: CASSRTGPGNTIYF. The CDR3 nucleotides are TGTGCCAGTAGTAGGACAGGACCTGGAAACACCATATATTTT.

This clone has just a few counts. This rearrangement joins TRBV6-1 to TRBJ2-7; D is undetermined. Trimming shortened V by 2 bases and J by 4 bases, and 6 bases separated the two germline ends. Germline V lookup: CDR1 MNHNS, CDR2 SASEGT. This CDR3 has 12 residues. The CDR3 here is CASSEMRYEQYF. In DNA form, the CDR3 reads TGTGCCAGCAGTGAAATGAGGTACGAGCAGTACTTC.

V is TRBV6-4 and J is TRBJ2-3, with TRBD2 identical over 12 bases. Germline V gene data show CDR1 as MRHNA and CDR2 as SNTAGT. V gave up 4 bases and J gave up 5 bases; unmatched junction bases: 4. The length of the CDR3 is 15 residues. The DNA of the CDR3 is TGTGCCAGCAGTGTCCTAGCGGGGGGGAGAGATACGCAGTATTTT. Its translation is CASSVLAGGRDTQYF.

The V gene is TRBV6-4, the J gene TRBJ1-1, with 10 bases matching TRBD1. V dropped 5 bases and J dropped 1; count of bases not matched to a gene: 1. This CDR3 region has 14 residues. Germline V gene lookup returns CDR1 MRHNA and CDR2 SNTAGT. Written as DNA, the CDR3 is TGTGCCAGCAGTCGGGACAGGGGGAACACTGAAGCTTTCTTT. Protein product: CASSRDRGNTEAFF.

This chain joins TRBV6-6 and TRBJ1-2; the match to TRBD1 covers 7 bases. Trimming took 2 bases from V and 5 from J; bases not matched to a gene: 5. Germline-derived CDR1 and CDR2 are MNHNY and SVGAGI (reference sequence). This CDR3 contains 14 residues. The CDR3 sequence: CASSYLLQGYGYTF. CDR3 DNA: TGTGCCAGCAGTTACCTCTTACAGGGGTATGGCTACACCTTC.

The V call is TRBV19, the J call TRBJ1-5; D is unresolved. The CDR3 consists of 13 residues. Germline V gene lookup returns CDR1 LNHDA and CDR2 SQIVND (reference sequence). V was cut by 6 bases and J by 2 bases, with 8 bases left in between. This chain's CDR3 is CASSGGGNQPQHF. CDR3 DNA: TGTGCCAGTAGCGGCGGGGGCAATCAGCCCCAGCATTTT.

The sample holds a few counts of this clone. As DNA, the CDR3 is TGTGCCAGCAGCCCGCACCCAGGGCAGAATTCCTACGAGCAGTACTTC. This translates into CASSPHPGQNSYEQYF. The chain joins TRBV9 to TRBJ2-7, with D perhaps TRBD1 (5 bases). CDR1 and CDR2 (germline): SGDLS, YYNGEE. V shed 4 bases and J shed 1 base, with 18 bases lying between them. The CDR3 extends over 16 amino acids.

This clone was counted a single time. Other nucleotide sequences in the sample specify the same CDR3. The chain combines TRBV6-1 with TRBJ2-1; possibly TRBD1 for D (5 bases). V lost 4 bases and J 4 bases, leaving 5 bases between the germline ends. CDR3 length: 12 residues. Germline values: CDR1 MNHNS, CDR2 SASEGT. The CDR3 reads CASSGQYNEQFF. The DNA for the CDR3 is TGTGCCAGCAGTGGACAGTACAATGAGCAGTTCTTC.

The chain recombines TRBV23-1 with TRBJ2-5; maybe TRBD1 (5 bases). TRBV23-1 is treated as an ORF (open reading frame) with a function not yet certain. The CDR3 loop spans 15 amino acids. V lost 3 bases, J lost 1 base, and 12 bases lay in between. The CDR3, as DNA: TGCGCCAGCAGTCACTTACAGGCAGCCCAAGAGACCCAGTACTTC. Its protein product is CASSHLQAAQETQYF.